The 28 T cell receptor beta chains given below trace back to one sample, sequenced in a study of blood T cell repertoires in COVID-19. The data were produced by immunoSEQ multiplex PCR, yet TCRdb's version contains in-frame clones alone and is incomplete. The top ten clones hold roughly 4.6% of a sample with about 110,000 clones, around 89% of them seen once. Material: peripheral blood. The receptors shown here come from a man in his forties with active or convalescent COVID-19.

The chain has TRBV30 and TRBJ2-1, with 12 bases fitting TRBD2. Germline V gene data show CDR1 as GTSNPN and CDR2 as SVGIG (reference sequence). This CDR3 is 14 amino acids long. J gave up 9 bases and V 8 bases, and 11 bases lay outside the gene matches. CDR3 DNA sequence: TGTGCCGGGGAAACTAGCGGGAGGCCTGCTGAGCAGTTCTTC. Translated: CAGETSGRPAEQFF.

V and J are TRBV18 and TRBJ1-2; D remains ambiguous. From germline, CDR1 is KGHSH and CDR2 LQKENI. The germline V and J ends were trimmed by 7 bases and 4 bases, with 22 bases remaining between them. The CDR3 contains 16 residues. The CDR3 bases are TGTGCCAGCTACCTCTCCTCCCGGGGATCAACCTATGGCTACACCTTC. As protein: CASYLSSRGSTYGYTF.

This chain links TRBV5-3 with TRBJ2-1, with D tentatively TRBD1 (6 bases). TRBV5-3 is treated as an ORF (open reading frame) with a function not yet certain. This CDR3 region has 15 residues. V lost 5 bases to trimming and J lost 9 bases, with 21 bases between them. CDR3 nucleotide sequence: TGTGCCAGAAGTATAAGGGGGACCCGACTGACTGAGCAGTTCTTC. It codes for CARSIRGTRLTEQFF.

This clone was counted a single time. This CDR3 reads CSAGTRLAVESAQYF. CDR3 DNA: TGCAGCGCGGGAACACGACTAGCGGTGGAATCAGCGCAGTATTTT. The rearrangement links TRBV29-1 to TRBJ2-3, with 9 bases matching TRBD2. Germline V gene data show CDR1 as SQVTM and CDR2 as ANQGSEA. The CDR3 runs 15 residues. V shed 7 bases and J 10 bases; nucleotides not matched to a gene: 18.

The CDR3 protein is CASSFPGHPTSGRWLETQYF. DNA for the CDR3: TGTGCCAGCAGTTTTCCTGGACACCCGACTAGCGGGAGATGGTTAGAGACCCAGTACTTC. The chain has TRBV28 and TRBJ2-5, with 12 bases lining up with TRBD2. The ends lost 3 bases at V and 4 bases at J; junction bases unmatched: 18. The CDR3 length is 20 residues. Germline V lookup: CDR1 MDHEN, CDR2 SYDVKM.

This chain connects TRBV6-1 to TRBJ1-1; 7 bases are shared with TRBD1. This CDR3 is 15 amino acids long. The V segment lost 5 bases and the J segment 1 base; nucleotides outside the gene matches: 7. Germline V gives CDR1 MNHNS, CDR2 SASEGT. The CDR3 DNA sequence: TGTGCCAGCAGTTCGGGACAGCCAACGAACACTGAAGCTTTCTTT. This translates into CASSSGQPTNTEAFF.

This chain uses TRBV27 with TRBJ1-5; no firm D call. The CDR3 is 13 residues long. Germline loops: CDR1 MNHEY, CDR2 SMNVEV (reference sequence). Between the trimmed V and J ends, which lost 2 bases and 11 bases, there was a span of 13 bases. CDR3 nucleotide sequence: TGTGCCAGCAGTTTAAACGGAGAGATAGCCCAGCATTTT. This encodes CASSLNGEIAQHF.

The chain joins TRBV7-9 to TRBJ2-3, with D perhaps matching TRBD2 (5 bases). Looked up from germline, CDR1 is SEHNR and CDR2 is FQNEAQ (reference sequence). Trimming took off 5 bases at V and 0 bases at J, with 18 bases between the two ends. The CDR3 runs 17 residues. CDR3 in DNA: TGTGCCAGCAGCCCCCGGGGTAGCGCGACTAGCACAGATACGCAGTATTTT. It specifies CASSPRGSATSTDTQYF.

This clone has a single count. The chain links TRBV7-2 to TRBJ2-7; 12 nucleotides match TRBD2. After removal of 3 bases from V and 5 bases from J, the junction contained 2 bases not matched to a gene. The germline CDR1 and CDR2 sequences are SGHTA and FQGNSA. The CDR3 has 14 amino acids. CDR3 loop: CASSFWTSGDEQYF. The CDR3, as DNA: TGTGCCAGCAGCTTCTGGACTAGCGGGGACGAGCAGTACTTC.

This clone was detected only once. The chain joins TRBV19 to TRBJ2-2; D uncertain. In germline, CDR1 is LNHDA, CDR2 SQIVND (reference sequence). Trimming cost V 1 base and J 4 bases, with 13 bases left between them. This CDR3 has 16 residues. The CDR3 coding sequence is TGTGCCAGTAGTATAGTGCCAGGCTCACCCACCGGGGAGCTGTTTTTT. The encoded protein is CASSIVPGSPTGELFF.

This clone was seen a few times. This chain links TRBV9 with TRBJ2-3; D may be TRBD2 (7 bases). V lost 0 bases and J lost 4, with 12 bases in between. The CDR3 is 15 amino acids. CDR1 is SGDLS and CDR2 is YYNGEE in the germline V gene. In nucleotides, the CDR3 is TGTGCCAGCAGCGTAGACGGGGGGCAGGCAGATACGCAGTATTTT. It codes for CASSVDGGQADTQYF.

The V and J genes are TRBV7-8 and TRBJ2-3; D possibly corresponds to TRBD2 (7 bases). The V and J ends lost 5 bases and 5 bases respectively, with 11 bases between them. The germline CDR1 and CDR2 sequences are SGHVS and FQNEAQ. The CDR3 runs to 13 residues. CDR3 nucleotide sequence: TGTGCCAGCAGCGCGGGGGCGCAAGATACGCAGTATTTT. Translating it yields CASSAGAQDTQYF.

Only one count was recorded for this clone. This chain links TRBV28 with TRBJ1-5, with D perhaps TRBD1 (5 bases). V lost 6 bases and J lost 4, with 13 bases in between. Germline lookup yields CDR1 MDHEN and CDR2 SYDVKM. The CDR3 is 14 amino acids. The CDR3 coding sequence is TGTGCCAGCAGATACCCCGGGGGAAATCAGCCCCAGCATTTT. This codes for CASRYPGGNQPQHF.

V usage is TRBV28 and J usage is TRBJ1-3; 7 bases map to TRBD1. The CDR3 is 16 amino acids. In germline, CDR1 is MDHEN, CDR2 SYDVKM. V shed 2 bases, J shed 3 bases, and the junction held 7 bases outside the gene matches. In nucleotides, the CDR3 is TGTGCCAGCAGTTTAAAGGGGGCGAGTTTTGGAAACACCATATATTTT. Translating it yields CASSLKGASFGNTIYF.

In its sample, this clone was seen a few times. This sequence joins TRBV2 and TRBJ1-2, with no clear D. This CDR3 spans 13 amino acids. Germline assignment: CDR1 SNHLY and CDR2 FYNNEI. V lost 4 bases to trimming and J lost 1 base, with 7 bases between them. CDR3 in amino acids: CASSGQINYGYTF. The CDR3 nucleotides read TGTGCCAGCAGTGGCCAGATTAACTATGGCTACACCTTC.

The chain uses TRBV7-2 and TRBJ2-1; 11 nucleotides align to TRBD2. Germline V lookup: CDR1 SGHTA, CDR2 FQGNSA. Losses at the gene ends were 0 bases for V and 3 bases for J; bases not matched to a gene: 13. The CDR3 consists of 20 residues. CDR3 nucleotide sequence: TGTGCCAGCAGCTTAGCCCTAGATACTAGCGGGAGTTCCTACTACAATGAGCAGTTCTTC. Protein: CASSLALDTSGSSYYNEQFF.

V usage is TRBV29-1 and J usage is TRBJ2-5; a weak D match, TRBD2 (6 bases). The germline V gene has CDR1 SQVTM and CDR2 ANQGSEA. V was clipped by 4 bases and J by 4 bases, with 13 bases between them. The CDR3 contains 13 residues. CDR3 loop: CSVAGGIGETQYF. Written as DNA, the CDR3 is TGCAGCGTTGCTGGCGGGATCGGAGAGACCCAGTACTTC.

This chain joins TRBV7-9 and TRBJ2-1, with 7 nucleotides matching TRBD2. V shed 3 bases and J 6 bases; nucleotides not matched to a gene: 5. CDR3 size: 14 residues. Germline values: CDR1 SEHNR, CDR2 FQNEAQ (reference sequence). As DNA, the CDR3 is TGTGCCAGCAGCTTGGGCGGGAGCCCCAATGAGCAGTTCTTC. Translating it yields CASSLGGSPNEQFF.

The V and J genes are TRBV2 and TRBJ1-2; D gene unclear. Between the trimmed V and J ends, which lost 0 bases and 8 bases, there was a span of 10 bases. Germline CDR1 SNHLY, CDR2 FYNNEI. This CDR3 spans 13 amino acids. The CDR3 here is CASSEALLGGYTF. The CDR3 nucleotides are TGTGCCAGCAGTGAAGCGCTTCTTGGCGGCTACACCTTC.

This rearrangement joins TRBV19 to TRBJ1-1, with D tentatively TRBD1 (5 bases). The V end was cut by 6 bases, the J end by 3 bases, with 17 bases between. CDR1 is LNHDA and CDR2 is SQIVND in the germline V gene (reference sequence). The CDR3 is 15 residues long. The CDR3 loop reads CASRSGGGTYTEAFF. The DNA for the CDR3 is TGTGCCAGTAGAAGCGGGGGAGGGACGTACACTGAAGCTTTCTTT.

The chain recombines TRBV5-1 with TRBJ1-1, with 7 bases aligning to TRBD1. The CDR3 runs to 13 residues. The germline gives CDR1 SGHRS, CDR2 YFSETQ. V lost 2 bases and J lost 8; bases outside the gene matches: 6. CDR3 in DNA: TGCGCCAGCAGCTTAGGCGACAGGGTCGAAGCTTTCTTT. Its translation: CASSLGDRVEAFF.

CDR3 loop: CASSPFQTGSSYEQYF. In DNA, the CDR3 is TGTGCCAGCAGTCCCTTTCAGACAGGGAGCTCCTACGAGCAGTACTTC. V and J are TRBV2 and TRBJ2-7, with 7 bases that match TRBD1. CDR1 and CDR2 from the germline V gene are SNHLY and FYNNEI. V shed 5 bases and J 0 bases; nucleotides not matched to a gene: 10. There are 16 residues in the CDR3.

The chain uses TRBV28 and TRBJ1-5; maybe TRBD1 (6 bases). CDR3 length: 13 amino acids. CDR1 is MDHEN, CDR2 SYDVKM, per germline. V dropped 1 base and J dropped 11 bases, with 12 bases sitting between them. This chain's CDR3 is CASSLLQGLTQHF. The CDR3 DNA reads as TGTGCCAGCAGTTTATTACAGGGTTTAACCCAGCATTTT.

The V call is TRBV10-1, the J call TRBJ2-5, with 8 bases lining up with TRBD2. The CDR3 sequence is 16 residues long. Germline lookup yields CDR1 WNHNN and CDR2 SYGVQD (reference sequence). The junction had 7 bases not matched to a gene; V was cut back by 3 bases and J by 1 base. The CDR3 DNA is TGCGCCAGCAGTGAAGGACTAGCAGACGTCCAAGAGACCCAGTACTTC. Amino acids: CASSEGLADVQETQYF.

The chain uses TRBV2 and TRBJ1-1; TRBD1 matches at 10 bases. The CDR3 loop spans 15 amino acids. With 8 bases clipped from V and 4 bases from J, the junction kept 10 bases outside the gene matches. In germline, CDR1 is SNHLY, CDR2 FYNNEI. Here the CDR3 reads CASGADRGRFTEAFF. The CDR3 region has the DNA TGTGCCAGCGGAGCTGACAGGGGGCGCTTCACTGAAGCTTTCTTT. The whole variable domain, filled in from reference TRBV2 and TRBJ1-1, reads EPEVTQTPSHQVTQMGQEVILRCVPISNHLYFYWYRQILGQKVEFLVSFYNNEISEKSEIFDDQFSVERPDGSNFTLKIRSTKLEDSAMYFCASGADRGRFTEAFFGQGTRLTVV.

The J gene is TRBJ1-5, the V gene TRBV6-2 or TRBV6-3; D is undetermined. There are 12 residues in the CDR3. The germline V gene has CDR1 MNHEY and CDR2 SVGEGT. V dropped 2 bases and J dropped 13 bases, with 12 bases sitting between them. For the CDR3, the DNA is TGTGCCAGCAGTTACATTGGCGGCGGACAGCATTTT. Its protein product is CASSYIGGGQHF.

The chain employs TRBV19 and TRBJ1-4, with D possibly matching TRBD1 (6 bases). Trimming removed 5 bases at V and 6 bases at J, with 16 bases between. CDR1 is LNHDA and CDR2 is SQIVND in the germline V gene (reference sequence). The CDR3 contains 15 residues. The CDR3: CASSPMGGRYEKLFF. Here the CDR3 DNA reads TGTGCCAGTAGTCCCATGGGGGGGCGATATGAAAAACTGTTTTTT.

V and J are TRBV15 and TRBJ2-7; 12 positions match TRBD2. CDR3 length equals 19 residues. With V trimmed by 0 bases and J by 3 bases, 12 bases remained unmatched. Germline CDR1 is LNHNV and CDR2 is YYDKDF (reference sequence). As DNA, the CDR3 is TGTGCCACCAGCAGAGATCTAGGACTAGCGGGACTGTCGGACTACGAGCAGTACTTC. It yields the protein CATSRDLGLAGLSDYEQYF.